This T cell receptor (beta chain) derives from a study of T cell repertoires in cytomegalovirus infection. The CDR3 spans 14 residues. The V end lost 1 base, the J end lost 7 bases, and 14 bases lay between the germline ends. Germline V gene sequence: CDR1 MNHNS, CDR2 SASEGT. This clonotype was recorded at least ten times. TCRdb redid the calling of the reads with MiXCR, one entry per CDR3 protein. The table records about 460,000 distinct CDR3 sequences, roughly 12% of them present only once. The sample taken for sequencing was PBMCs. The chain carries TRBV6-1 and TRBJ2-7; D possibly corresponds to TRBD1 (6 bases). The sequence was obtained from a human donor in good health (CMV status not recorded). Some clones in this sample may be carry-over from other donors' samples. CDR3 nucleotides: TGTGCCAGCAGTGAAGGCCGGACAGTCAGGGAGCAGTACTTC. Its translation is CASSEGRTVREQYF.